Presented here are 25 T cell receptor beta chains from one specimen sequenced in a study of T cell responses to AZD1222 COVID-19 vaccine. Clones were sequenced by immunoSEQ multiplex PCR, and TCRdb holds only the in-frame ones, with some missing. The sample has 90,000 to 100,000 clones, about 90% seen once; the top ten hold about 3%. The source material was peripheral blood, sampled on day 0 of AZD1222 vaccination. The receptors stem from an adult in good health.

The J gene is TRBJ2-1, the V gene TRBV13; 9 bases align to TRBD2. Trimming removed 2 bases from V and 0 bases from J; junction bases left unmatched: 14. CDR1 and CDR2 (germline): PRHDT, FYEKMQ (reference sequence). The CDR3 runs to 20 residues. The CDR3: CASSLYRRLAGRSSYNEQFF. The DNA of the CDR3 is TGTGCCAGCAGCTTATATCGTCGGCTAGCGGGGCGCTCCTCCTACAATGAGCAGTTCTTC.

The rearrangement uses TRBV4-2 and TRBJ1-2, with 9 bases identical to TRBD1. J was trimmed by 2 bases and V by 2 bases; bases with no gene match: 12. The CDR3 length is 18 residues. CDR1 is LGHNA, CDR2 YNFKEQ, per germline. CDR3 protein: CASSQYFLQGAVNYGYTF. Here the CDR3 DNA reads TGTGCCAGCAGCCAATACTTCTTACAGGGGGCGGTGAACTATGGCTACACCTTC.

The rearrangement links TRBV21-1 to TRBJ2-2. TRBV21-1 is an annotated pseudogene. The CDR3 sequence is 15 residues long. The CDR3 DNA sequence: TGTGCCAGCAGCCCCAGGGCCAGGGAACACCGGGGAGCTGTTTTT. Protein sequence: CASSPRAREHRGAVF.

V is TRBV4-2 and J is TRBJ2-1; D may be TRBD1 (6 bases). This CDR3 is 16 amino acids long. In germline, CDR1 is LGHNA, CDR2 YNFKEQ. V was trimmed by 4 bases and J by 0 bases, leaving 13 bases between them. The CDR3 DNA reads as TGTGCCAGCAGCCTGACGGGGACAAGCTCCTACAATGAGCAGTTCTTC. Translating it yields CASSLTGTSSYNEQFF.

The CDR3, as DNA: TGTGCCAGCAGCTTAGGGGGACTCGGACAACAAGGGGGAGGTGGCTACACCTTC. Its protein is CASSLGGLGQQGGGGYTF. The rearrangement joins TRBV7-9 to TRBJ1-2, with D possibly TRBD1 on 6 matching bases. Trimming took off 1 base at V and 7 bases at J, with 25 bases between the two ends. Germline V gives CDR1 SEHNR, CDR2 FQNEAQ (reference sequence). The CDR3 sequence is 18 residues long.

In DNA, the CDR3 is TGTGCCAGCAGCCCTCGGGACTCAAGATCCGGGGAGCTGTTTTTT. Translation gives CASSPRDSRSGELFF. This sequence joins TRBV3-1 (or the pseudogene TRBV3-2) and TRBJ2-2, with a weak D call TRBD2 (6 bases). Between the trimmed V and J ends, which lost 4 bases and 6 bases, there was a span of 15 bases. From germline, CDR1 is LGHDT and CDR2 YNNKEL (reference sequence). CDR3 length: 15 residues.

The V gene is TRBV24-1, the J gene TRBJ1-2; a possible D gene is TRBD1 (5 bases). V dropped 7 bases and J dropped 0 bases, with 11 bases sitting between them. CDR3 size: 14 residues. Germline loops: CDR1 KGHDR, CDR2 SFDVKD. For the CDR3, the DNA is TGTGCCACCAGCGGGGCCTCAGCTAACTATGGCTACACCTTC. Translation gives CATSGASANYGYTF.

This chain connects TRBV5-4 to TRBJ2-5; D not certain. The CDR3 has 13 amino acids. Germline CDR1 and CDR2: SGHNT and YYREEE (reference sequence). The V and J ends lost 0 bases and 5 bases respectively, with 8 bases between them. CDR3 in DNA: TGTGCCAGCAGCTTGGGCCGACGGGAGACCCAGTACTTC. Its protein is CASSLGRRETQYF. Full variable domain (remainder filled in from reference TRBV5-4 and TRBJ2-5): ETGVTQSPTHLIKTRGQQVTLRCSSQSGHNTVSWYQQALGQGPQFIFQYYREEENGRGNFPPRFSGLQFPNYSSELNVNALELDDSALYLCASSLGRRETQYFGPGTRLLVL.

This clone was recorded a few times. The chain joins TRBV27 to TRBJ1-6; tentatively, D is TRBD1 (6 bases). The CDR3 has 16 amino acids. V lost 5 bases and J 4 bases, leaving 15 bases between the germline ends. Germline V gene data show CDR1 as MNHEY and CDR2 as SMNVEV (reference sequence). The CDR3, as DNA: TGTGCCAGCAGTGGGGGCCTTGGTGGTTATAATTCACCCCTCCACTTT. It yields the protein CASSGGLGGYNSPLHF.

The chain links TRBV29-1 to TRBJ2-7, with D perhaps matching TRBD1 or TRBD2 (6 bases each). Germline V gives CDR1 SQVTM, CDR2 ANQGSEA. This CDR3 is built from 13 residues. Trimming took 6 bases from V and 2 from J, leaving 14 bases between them. The CDR3 coding sequence is TGCAGCGTCCCGGGGGCCCGAGCCTACGAGCAGTACTTC. It is translated as CSVPGARAYEQYF.

The V call is TRBV28, the J call TRBJ1-4, with D perhaps matching TRBD1 (5 bases). CDR3 length: 15 residues. The V end lost 0 bases, the J end lost 4 bases, and 9 bases lay between the germline ends. Per the germline V gene, CDR1 is MDHEN and CDR2 is SYDVKM. The CDR3 nucleotides read TGTGCCAGCAGTTTATGGGGGGGAGGTAATGAAAAACTGTTTTTT. Translated, it gives CASSLWGGGNEKLFF.

Written as DNA, the CDR3 is TGTGCCAGCCGGGGGGTAACCACAGATACGCAGTATTTT. Translated: CASRGVTTDTQYF. The rearrangement joins TRBV9 to TRBJ2-3; 7 bases align to TRBD2. V lost 7 bases to trimming and J lost 2 bases; unmatched junction nucleotides: 4. This CDR3 spans 13 amino acids. Germline loops: CDR1 SGDLS, CDR2 YYNGEE. Full variable domain (rest looked up from reference TRBV9 and TRBJ2-3): DSGVTQTPKHLITATGQRVTLRCSPRSGDLSVYWYQQSLDQGLQFLIQYYNGEERAKGNILERFSAQQFPDLHSELNLSSLELGDSALYFCASRGVTTDTQYFGPGTRLTVL.

V is TRBV7-8 and J is TRBJ1-6; 7 bases are shared with TRBD1. CDR1 SGHVS and CDR2 FQNEAQ come from the germline V gene. Trimming removed 1 base from V and 9 bases from J; junction bases left unmatched: 9. The CDR3 is 16 amino acids. The DNA for the CDR3 is TGTGCCAGCAGCTTAGTGAGGACAGGCGTCGGTTCACCCCTCCACTTT. Encoded protein: CASSLVRTGVGSPLHF.

The sample holds a few counts of this clone. The CDR3 bases are TGTGCCACCAGCAGAGATTCGGGGGGAAATTCACCCCTCCACTTT. Translated, it gives CATSRDSGGNSPLHF. The rearrangement links TRBV15 to TRBJ1-6; possible D gene TRBD1, 5 bases. Trimming took off 0 bases at V and 7 bases at J, with 10 bases between the two ends. The CDR3 covers 15 residues. CDR1 and CDR2 from the germline V gene are LNHNV and YYDKDF (reference sequence).

This chain connects TRBV4-2 to TRBJ1-6; 7 nucleotides agree with TRBD1. The ends lost 2 bases at V and 10 bases at J; junction bases unmatched: 8. The length of the CDR3 is 15 residues. The V gene's germline CDR1 is LGHNA and CDR2 YNFKEQ. The CDR3 coding sequence is TGTGCCAGCAGCCAACCTCGGGACAGCGAATCACCCCTCCACTTT. Residues: CASSQPRDSESPLHF.

This clone has just one count. Other nucleotide sequences from this sample produce the same CDR3. This rearrangement joins TRBV11-1 to TRBJ1-6; possible D gene TRBD1, 6 bases. Per germline, CDR1 SGHAT and CDR2 FQDESV (reference sequence). CDR3 size: 14 residues. The V end was cut by 5 bases, the J end by 5 bases, with 10 bases between. CDR3 in amino acids: CASSRTGNNSPLHF. CDR3 DNA: TGTGCCAGCAGCCGTACAGGGAATAATTCACCCCTCCACTTT.

The CDR3: CASSIQSSYNSPLHF. In nucleotides, the CDR3 is TGTGCCAGTAGTATACAGAGCTCCTATAATTCACCCCTCCACTTT. The V gene is TRBV19, the J gene TRBJ1-6; no definite D call. Germline values: CDR1 LNHDA, CDR2 SQIVND (reference sequence). The CDR3 spans 15 residues. Trimming removed 2 bases at V and 0 bases at J, with 5 bases between.

The V gene is TRBV19, the J gene TRBJ2-1, with D perhaps TRBD1 or TRBD2 (5 bases each). This CDR3 is built from 13 residues. The V end was cut by 3 bases, the J end by 12 bases, with 15 bases between. In germline, CDR1 is LNHDA, CDR2 SQIVND (reference sequence). This chain's CDR3 is CASSISPDGTQFF. The CDR3 DNA follows: TGTGCCAGTAGTATTTCTCCGGACGGGACGCAGTTCTTC.

This rearrangement joins TRBV7-8 to TRBJ2-3; either TRBD1 or TRBD2 may supply D (5 bases each). Germline values: CDR1 SGHVS, CDR2 FQNEAQ. Trimming took off 7 bases at V and 2 bases at J, with 22 bases between the two ends. CDR3 size: 17 residues. The CDR3, as DNA: TGTGCCAGCAACCCCCTCGGGGCGGGCCTTATCACAGATACGCAGTATTTT. Translation gives CASNPLGAGLITDTQYF. The full variable domain, its missing parts supplied by reference TRBV7-8 and TRBJ2-3, is GAGVSQSPRYKVAKRGQDVALRCDPISGHVSLFWYQQALGQGPEFLTYFQNEAQLDKSGLPSDRFFAERPEGSVSTLKIQRTQQEDSAVYLCASNPLGAGLITDTQYFGPGTRLTVL.

The gene calls are TRBV6-1 and TRBJ2-5, with TRBD1 matching over 10 bases. Germline assignment: CDR1 MNHNS and CDR2 SASEGT. This CDR3 spans 14 amino acids. The trim removed 3 bases at V and 4 bases at J, leaving 2 bases unmatched. CDR3 region: CASSDWTGGETQYF. CDR3 DNA: TGTGCCAGCAGTGATTGGACAGGGGGAGAGACCCAGTACTTC.

This clone was picked up a small number of times. The chain is built from TRBV18 and TRBJ1-4; D not certain. CDR1 KGHSH and CDR2 LQKENI come from the germline V gene. V was cut by 1 base and J by 13 bases, with 7 bases left in between. The CDR3 has 11 amino acids. DNA of the CDR3: TGTGCCAGCTCACCACAGATAGGACTGTTTTTT. This gives the protein CASSPQIGLFF.

This clone was seen many times. The V call is TRBV7-3, the J call TRBJ2-1, with 9 nucleotides matching TRBD2. CDR1 SGHTA and CDR2 FQGTGA come from the germline V gene. The CDR3 consists of 19 residues. With V trimmed by 1 base and J by 0 bases, 10 bases remained unmatched. The CDR3 DNA sequence: TGTGCCAGCAGCTTAAGGTCTAGCGGGGCGCTGAGCTCCTACAATGAGCAGTTCTTC. This encodes CASSLRSSGALSSYNEQFF.

V and J are TRBV30 and TRBJ1-2; TRBD1 matches 7 bases. Per germline, CDR1 GTSNPN and CDR2 SVGIG (reference sequence). Germline trimming cut 4 bases from V and 8 bases from J; bases unmatched to any gene: 10. The CDR3 covers 13 residues. The DNA of the CDR3 is TGTGCCTGGACGGGGGATGACAGGGAAGGCTACACCTTC. This encodes CAWTGDDREGYTF.

The chain couples TRBV9 to TRBJ2-3; TRBD1 matches 7 bases. J lost 0 bases, V lost 3 bases, and 4 bases had no gene match. CDR1 is SGDLS and CDR2 is YYNGEE in the germline V gene. The CDR3 consists of 15 residues. The CDR3 DNA reads as TGTGCCAGCAGCGGTGACAGGGCCAGCACAGATACGCAGTATTTT. Its translation is CASSGDRASTDTQYF.

The rearrangement uses TRBV6-4 and TRBJ1-6; 7 positions agree with TRBD1. CDR1 is MRHNA and CDR2 is SNTAGT in the germline V gene. The V gene end was trimmed by 8 bases and the J gene end by 7 bases; junction bases not matched to a gene: 8. The CDR3 spans 14 residues. For the CDR3, the DNA is TGTGCCAGCGCTCAAACAGGGGAGAATTCACCCCTCCACTTT. Translated: CASAQTGENSPLHF.